This TCR beta chain was sequenced during a study of cytomegalovirus exposure and HLA in healthy donors. Study results and limitations: CMV serostatus was the only immune exposure information that was available. Specificity for CMV antigens was confirmed in vitro for a few of the CMV-associated chains. Presence/absence analyses assumed roughly uniform sequencing depth across donors.

Primers: 60 Vbeta forward and 13 Jbeta reverse. Measured with immunoSEQ multiplex PCR; TCRdb has only the in-frame clones, and not every one. The sample records more than 100,000 clones, 80% being singletons. Comments on this clone: Antigen: not known.

The CDR3 runs 14 residues. The germline CDR1 and CDR2 sequences are MDHEN and SYDVKM. Trimming removed 4 bases at V and 0 bases at J, with 9 bases between. The V and J genes are TRBV28 and TRBJ1-1; D may be TRBD1 (5 bases). Sequencing used PBMCs. The clonotype originates from a man aged 45-60 years in good health and CMV-seronegative. This CDR3 reads CASSWGNLNTEAFF. In DNA form, the CDR3 reads TGTGCCAGCAGTTGGGGCAACTTGAACACTGAAGCTTTCTTT.